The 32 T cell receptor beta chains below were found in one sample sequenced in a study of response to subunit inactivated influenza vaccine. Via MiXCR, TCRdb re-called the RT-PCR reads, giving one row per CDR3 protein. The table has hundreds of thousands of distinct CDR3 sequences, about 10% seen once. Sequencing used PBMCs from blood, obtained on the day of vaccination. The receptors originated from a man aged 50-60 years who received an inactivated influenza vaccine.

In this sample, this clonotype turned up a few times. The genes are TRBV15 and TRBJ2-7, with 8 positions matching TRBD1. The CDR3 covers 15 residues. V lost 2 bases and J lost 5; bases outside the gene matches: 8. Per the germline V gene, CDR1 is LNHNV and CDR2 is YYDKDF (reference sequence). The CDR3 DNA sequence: TGTGCCACCAGCAGATCCCGGACAGGGATGAACGAGCAGTACTTC. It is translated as CATSRSRTGMNEQYF. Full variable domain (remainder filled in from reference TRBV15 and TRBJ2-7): DAMVIQNPRYQVTQFGKPVTLSCSQTLNHNVMYWYQQKSSQAPKLLFHYYDKDFNNEADTPDNFQSRRPNTSFCFLDIRSPGLGDTAMYLCATSRSRTGMNEQYFGPGTRLTVT.

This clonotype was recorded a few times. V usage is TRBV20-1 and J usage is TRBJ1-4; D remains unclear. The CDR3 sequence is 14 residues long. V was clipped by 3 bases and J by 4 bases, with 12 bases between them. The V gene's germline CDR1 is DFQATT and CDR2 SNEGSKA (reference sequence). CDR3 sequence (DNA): TGCAGTGCTAGTACCCCTCCGATTAATGAAAAACTGTTTTTT. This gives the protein CSASTPPINEKLFF.

This CDR3 reads CASSYSNSPPSGYTF. CDR3 coding DNA: TGTGCCAGCAGTTACTCGAACTCTCCCCCGAGTGGCTACACCTTC. The chain combines TRBV6-5 with TRBJ1-2; D unclear. The length of the CDR3 is 15 residues. V gave up 0 bases and J gave up 7 bases, with 15 bases separating them. The germline gives CDR1 MNHEY, CDR2 SVGAGI.

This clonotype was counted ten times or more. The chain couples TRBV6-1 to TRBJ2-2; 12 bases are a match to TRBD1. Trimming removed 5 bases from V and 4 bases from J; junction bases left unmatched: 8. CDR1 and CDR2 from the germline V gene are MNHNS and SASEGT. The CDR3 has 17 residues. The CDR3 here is CASSKEGTGGGTGELFF. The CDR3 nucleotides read TGTGCCAGCAGTAAAGAGGGGACAGGGGGCGGCACCGGGGAGCTGTTTTTT.

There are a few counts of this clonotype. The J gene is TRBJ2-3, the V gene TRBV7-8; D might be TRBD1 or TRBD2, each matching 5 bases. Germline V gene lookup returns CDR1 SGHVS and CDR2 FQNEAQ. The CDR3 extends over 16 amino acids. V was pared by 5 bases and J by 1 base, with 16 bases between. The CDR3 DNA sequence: TGTGCCAGCAGCCCCGGGACCTTGGTTGGCACAGATACGCAGTATTTT. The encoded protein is CASSPGTLVGTDTQYF.

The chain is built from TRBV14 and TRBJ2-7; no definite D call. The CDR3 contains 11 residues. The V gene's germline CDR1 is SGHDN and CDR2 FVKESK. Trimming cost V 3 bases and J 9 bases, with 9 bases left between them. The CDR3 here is CASSQGWGQYF. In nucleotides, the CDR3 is TGTGCCAGCAGCCAGGGCTGGGGGCAGTACTTC.

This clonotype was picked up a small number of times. As DNA, the CDR3 is TGTGCCAGCCACAGGGGGATGAATGAAAAACTGTTTTTT. It encodes CASHRGMNEKLFF. V and J are TRBV18 and TRBJ1-4; 8 bases are a match to TRBD1. J lost 5 bases, V lost 8 bases, and 4 bases had no gene match. This CDR3 has 13 residues. Germline CDR1 reads KGHSH; CDR2 reads LQKENI.

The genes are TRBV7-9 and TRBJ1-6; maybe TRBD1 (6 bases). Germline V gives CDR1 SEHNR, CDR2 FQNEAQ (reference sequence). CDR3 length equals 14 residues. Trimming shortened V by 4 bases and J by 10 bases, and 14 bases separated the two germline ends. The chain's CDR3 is CASSSTGLYSPLHF. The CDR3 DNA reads TGTGCCAGCAGCTCGACAGGCTTATACTCACCCCTCCACTTT.

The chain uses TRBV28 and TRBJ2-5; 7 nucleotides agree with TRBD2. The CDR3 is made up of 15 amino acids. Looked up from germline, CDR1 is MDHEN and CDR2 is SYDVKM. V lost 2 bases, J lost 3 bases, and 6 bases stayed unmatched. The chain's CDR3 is CASSLVASGEETQYF. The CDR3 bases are TGTGCCAGCAGTTTAGTGGCTAGCGGAGAAGAGACCCAGTACTTC.

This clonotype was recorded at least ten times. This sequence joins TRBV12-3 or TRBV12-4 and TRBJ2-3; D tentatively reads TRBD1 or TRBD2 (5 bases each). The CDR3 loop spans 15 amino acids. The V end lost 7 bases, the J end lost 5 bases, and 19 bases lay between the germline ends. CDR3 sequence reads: CASTPGAWPGDTQYF. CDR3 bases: TGTGCCAGCACTCCCGGGGCGTGGCCTGGAGATACGCAGTATTTT.

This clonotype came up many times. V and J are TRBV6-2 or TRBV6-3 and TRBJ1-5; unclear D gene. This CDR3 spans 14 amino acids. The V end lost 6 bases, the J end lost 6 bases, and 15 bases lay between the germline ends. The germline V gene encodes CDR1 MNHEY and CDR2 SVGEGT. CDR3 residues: CASSRGPEGQPQHF. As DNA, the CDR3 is TGTGCCAGCAGCCGTGGGCCTGAAGGTCAGCCCCAGCATTTT.

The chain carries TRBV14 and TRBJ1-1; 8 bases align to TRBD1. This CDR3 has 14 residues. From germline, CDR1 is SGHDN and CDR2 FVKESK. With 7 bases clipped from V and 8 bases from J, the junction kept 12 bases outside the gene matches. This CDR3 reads CASNRQGPRSEAFF. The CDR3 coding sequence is TGTGCCAGCAATCGACAGGGGCCCCGCTCCGAAGCTTTCTTT.

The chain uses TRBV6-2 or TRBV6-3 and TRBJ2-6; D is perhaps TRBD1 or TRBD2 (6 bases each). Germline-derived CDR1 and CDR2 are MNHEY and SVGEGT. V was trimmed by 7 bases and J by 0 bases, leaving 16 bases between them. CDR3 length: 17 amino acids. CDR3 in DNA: TGTGCCAGCACGGGGGCAGGGGAAATCTCTGGGGCCAACGTCCTGACTTTC. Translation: CASTGAGEISGANVLTF.

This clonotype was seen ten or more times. The CDR3 protein is CASSNHPGLAEIRTQYF. For the CDR3, the DNA is TGTGCCAGCAGTAATCACCCGGGACTAGCGGAGATACGGACCCAGTACTTC. V gene TRBV6-2 or TRBV6-3 combines with J gene TRBJ2-5; the match to TRBD2 covers 11 bases. Trimming removed 5 bases from V and 7 bases from J; junction bases left unmatched: 15. The CDR3 consists of 17 residues. Germline CDR1 MNHEY, CDR2 SVGEGT.

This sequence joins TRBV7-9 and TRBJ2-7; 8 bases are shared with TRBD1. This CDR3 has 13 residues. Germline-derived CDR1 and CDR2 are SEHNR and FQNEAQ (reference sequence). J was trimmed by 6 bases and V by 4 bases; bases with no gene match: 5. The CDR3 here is CASSSAGGSEQYF. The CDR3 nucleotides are TGTGCCAGCAGCTCCGCAGGGGGCTCCGAGCAGTACTTC.

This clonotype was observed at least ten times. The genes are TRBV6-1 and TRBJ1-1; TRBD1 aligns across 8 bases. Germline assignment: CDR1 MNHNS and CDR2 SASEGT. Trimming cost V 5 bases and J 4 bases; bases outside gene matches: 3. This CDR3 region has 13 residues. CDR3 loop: CASSRTGFTEAFF. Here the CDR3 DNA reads TGTGCCAGCAGTCGGACAGGGTTCACTGAAGCTTTCTTT.

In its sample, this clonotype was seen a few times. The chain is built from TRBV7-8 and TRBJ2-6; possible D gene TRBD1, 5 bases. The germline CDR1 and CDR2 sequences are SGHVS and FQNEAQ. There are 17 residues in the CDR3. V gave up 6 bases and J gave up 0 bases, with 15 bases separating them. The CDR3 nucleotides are TGTGCCAGCAGATTATGGCCTCAGGGCTCTGGGGCCAACGTCCTGACTTTC. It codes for CASRLWPQGSGANVLTF.

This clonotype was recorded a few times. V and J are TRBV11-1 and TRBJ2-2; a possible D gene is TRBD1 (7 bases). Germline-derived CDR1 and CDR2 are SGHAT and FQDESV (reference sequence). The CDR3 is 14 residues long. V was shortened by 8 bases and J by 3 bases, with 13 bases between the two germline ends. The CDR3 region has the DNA TGTGCCAGCCGCCAGGGGGGTTACACCGGGGAGCTGTTTTTT. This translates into CASRQGGYTGELFF.

The CDR3 here is CASRSGSYNYNEQFF. In nucleotides, the CDR3 is TGTGCCAGCAGATCCGGGTCCTATAATTACAATGAGCAGTTCTTC. The chain recombines TRBV7-8 with TRBJ2-1; D gene unclear. The CDR3 has 15 residues. Germline loops: CDR1 SGHVS, CDR2 FQNEAQ. V shed 6 bases and J shed 4 bases, with 16 bases lying between them.

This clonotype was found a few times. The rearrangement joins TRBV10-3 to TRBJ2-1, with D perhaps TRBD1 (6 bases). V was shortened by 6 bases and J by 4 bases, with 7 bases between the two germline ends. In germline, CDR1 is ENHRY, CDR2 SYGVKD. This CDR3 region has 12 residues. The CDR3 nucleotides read TGTGCCATCAGCGGACAGTACAATGAGCAGTTCTTC. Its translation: CAISGQYNEQFF.

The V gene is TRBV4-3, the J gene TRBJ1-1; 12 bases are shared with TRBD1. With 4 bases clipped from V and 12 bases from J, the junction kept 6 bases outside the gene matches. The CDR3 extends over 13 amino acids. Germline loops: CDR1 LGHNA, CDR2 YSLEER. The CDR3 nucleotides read TGCGCCAGCAGCCCGGGGACAGGGGGCCTTACTTTCTTT. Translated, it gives CASSPGTGGLTFF.

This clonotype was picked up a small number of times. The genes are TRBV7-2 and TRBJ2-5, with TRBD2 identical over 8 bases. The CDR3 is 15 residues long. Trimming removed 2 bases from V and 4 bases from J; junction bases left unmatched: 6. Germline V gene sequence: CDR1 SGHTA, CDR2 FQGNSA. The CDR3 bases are TGTGCCAGCAGCTTAACGGGAGGGCCTCCAGAGACCCAGTACTTC. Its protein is CASSLTGGPPETQYF.

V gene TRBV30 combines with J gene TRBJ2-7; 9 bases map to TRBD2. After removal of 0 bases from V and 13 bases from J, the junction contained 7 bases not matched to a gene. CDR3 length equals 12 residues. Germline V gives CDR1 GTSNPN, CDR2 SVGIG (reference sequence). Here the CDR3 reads CAWSVSGTSIYF. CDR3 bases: TGTGCCTGGAGTGTATCCGGGACTAGCATTTACTTC.

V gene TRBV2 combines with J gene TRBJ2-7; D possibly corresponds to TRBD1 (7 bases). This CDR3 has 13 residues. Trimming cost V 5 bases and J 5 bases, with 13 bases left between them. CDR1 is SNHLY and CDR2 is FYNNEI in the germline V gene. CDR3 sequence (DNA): TGTGCCAGCAGTCAACAGGGGAGGAACGAGCAGTACTTC. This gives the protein CASSQQGRNEQYF.

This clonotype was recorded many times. CDR3 DNA: TGTGCCAGCAGTCCGCAAGAGGCCGTCGGTGGGAAGCCCCAGCATTTT. This translates into CASSPQEAVGGKPQHF. The rearrangement joins TRBV6-2 or TRBV6-3 to TRBJ1-5; D is ambiguous. The germline V gene has CDR1 MNHEY and CDR2 SVGEGT. The CDR3 is 16 residues long. V dropped 5 bases and J dropped 8 bases, with 22 bases sitting between them.

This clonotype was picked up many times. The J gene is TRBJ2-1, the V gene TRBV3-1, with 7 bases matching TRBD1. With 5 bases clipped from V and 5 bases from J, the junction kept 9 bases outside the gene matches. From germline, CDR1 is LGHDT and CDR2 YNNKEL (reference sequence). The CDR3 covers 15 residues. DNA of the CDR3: TGTGCCAGCAGCAGAAAGCGACAGGGAAACAATGAGCAGTTCTTC. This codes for CASSRKRQGNNEQFF.

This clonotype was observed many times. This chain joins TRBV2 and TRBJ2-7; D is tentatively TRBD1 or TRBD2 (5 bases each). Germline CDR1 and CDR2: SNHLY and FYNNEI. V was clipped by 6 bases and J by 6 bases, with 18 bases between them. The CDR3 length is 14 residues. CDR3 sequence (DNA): TGTGCCAGCAGAACGGACGGGGCCCAGGTCGAGCAGTACTTC. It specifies CASRTDGAQVEQYF.

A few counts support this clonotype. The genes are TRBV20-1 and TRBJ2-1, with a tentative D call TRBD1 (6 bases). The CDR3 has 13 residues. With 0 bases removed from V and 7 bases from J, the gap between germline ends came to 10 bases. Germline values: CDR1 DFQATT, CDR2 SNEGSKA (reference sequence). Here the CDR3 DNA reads TGCAGTGCTAGAGATACAGGGAGTAATGAGCAGTTCTTC. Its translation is CSARDTGSNEQFF.

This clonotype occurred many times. The CDR3 nucleotides read TGCAGCGCCCGAAAGTGGGAGGAAGAAGAGACCCAGTACTTC. This sequence encodes CSARKWEEEETQYF. The chain is built from TRBV29-1 and TRBJ2-5; the D gene is possibly TRBD2 (6 bases). The germline V gene has CDR1 SQVTM and CDR2 ANQGSEA. Trimming took off 7 bases at V and 3 bases at J, with 18 bases between the two ends. This CDR3 has 14 amino acids.

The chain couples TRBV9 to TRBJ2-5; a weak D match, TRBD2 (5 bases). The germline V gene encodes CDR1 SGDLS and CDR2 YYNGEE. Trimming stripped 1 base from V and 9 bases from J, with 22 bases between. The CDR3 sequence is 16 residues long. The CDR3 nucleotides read TGTGCCAGCAGCGTATGGGGTGGAACTACCGAAGCGGCCCAGTACTTC. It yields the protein CASSVWGGTTEAAQYF. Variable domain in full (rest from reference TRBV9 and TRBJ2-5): DSGVTQTPKHLITATGQRVTLRCSPRSGDLSVYWYQQSLDQGLQFLIQYYNGEERAKGNILERFSAQQFPDLHSELNLSSLELGDSALYFCASSVWGGTTEAAQYFGPGTRLLVL.

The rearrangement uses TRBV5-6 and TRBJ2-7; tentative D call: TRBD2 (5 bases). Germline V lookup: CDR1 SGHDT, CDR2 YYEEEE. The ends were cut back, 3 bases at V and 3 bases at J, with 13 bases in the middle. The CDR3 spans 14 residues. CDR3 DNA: TGTGCCAGCAGCTCACCCGGGGAACGCTACGAGCAGTACTTC. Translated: CASSSPGERYEQYF.

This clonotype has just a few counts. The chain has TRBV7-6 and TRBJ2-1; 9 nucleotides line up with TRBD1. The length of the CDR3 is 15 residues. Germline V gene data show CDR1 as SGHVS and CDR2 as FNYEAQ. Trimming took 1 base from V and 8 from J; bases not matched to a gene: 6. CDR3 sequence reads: CASSLEGQGLHEQFF. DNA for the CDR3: TGTGCCAGCAGCTTAGAGGGACAGGGTTTGCATGAGCAGTTCTTC.